This T cell receptor (beta chain) was sequenced for a study of Ad26.COV2.S vaccination and SARS-CoV-2 variants (dated by TCRdb to the early 2020s). General notes on the study: Donors in the vaccine arm were drawn from COV1001, a multicentre, randomized, double-blind, placebo-controlled phase I-IIa trial testing Ad26.COV2.S in healthy adults. The specificity and breadth of SARS-CoV-2-reactive T cell receptors after Ad26.COV2.S vaccination were assessed by TCRbeta repertoire sequencing. Ad26.COV2.S was given intramuscularly at 5x10^10 or 1x10^11 viral particles, as a single shot or as two shots 56 days apart. A total of 32 samples were included in the TCR-sequenced set, comprising around 19 Ad26.COV2.S vaccine recipients, 5 placebo recipients and 8 SARS-CoV-2 convalescent individuals. Trial participants were randomized into five groups of five, in which low-dose or high-dose Ad26.COV2.S was given once or twice, or placebo was given on both occasions. Throughout the experiments and outcome assessment, investigators stayed blinded to trial group allocation. General findings and caveats noted by the study authors: Ad26.COV2.S recipients had higher spike-specific TCR breadth than placebo recipients (P = 0.0014). The study lacked the statistical power to compare responses across vaccine doses or regimens. The authors noted that total T cell responses may have been underestimated by the TCR breadth and depth analyses. Vaccine and placebo recipients had similar non-spike TCR breadth, a finding consistent with the vaccine containing only spike. Substantial breadth of spike-specific CD8+ and CD4+ T cell responses was reported after vaccination.

The CDR3, from cysteine to phenylalanine, totals 15 residues. The sequence is cut down to CDR3 DNA, 45 bases in frame from base 1. V gives up 1 base and J gives up 5 bases, and the segment between their germline ends measures 14 bases. CDR1 LGHNA and CDR2 YSLEER were looked up in the germline V gene. The treatment or condition label, read with the paper, signifies: around 19 received Ad26.COV2.S at low or high dose, single or two shots; about 5 received placebo; per-sample allocation not given. For vaccine and placebo recipients, the sequenced repertoires came from samples collected on day 63 after the first injection. Cohort 1b enrolled 25 adults aged 18-55 years at a single site in Boston, USA, between 29 July and 7 August 2020. Ad26.COV2.S consisted of a replication-incompetent adenovirus type 26 vector by which a prefusion-stabilized SARS-CoV-2 spike protein from the original Wuhan strain was expressed.

Note on this clone: It has no known antigen specificity. No qualities accompany the bases; no much larger clone lies one base away.

TCRbeta CDR3 regions were sequenced with the immunoSEQ Assay. After extraction, genomic DNA underwent amplification by bias-controlled multiplex PCR, followed by high-throughput sequencing. For the original study's pipeline: To quantify the absolute abundance of every unique TCRbeta CDR3 region, sequences were collapsed and filtered. T cell fraction was estimated by normalization of TCRbeta template counts to usable DNA, with usable DNA being measured through amplification of reference genes present in all nucleated cells. Repertoire TCRs were annotated as SARS-CoV-2-specific when V gene, CDR3 amino acid sequence and J gene were exactly matched to a known reactive TCR set. MIRA supplied the reference SARS-CoV-2 TCR set, which was filtered for enrichment in COVID-19-positive ImmuneCODE repertoires so that public or cross-reactive TCRs were removed. Drawing on the MIRA antigens, annotated TCRs were analysed further at the level of specific ORF or position within ORF. Breadth was defined as annotated unique rearrangements over total unique productive rearrangements; depth was the summed frequency of those rearrangements. TCR breadth was compared between groups using two-sided Wilcoxon rank-sum tests. Drawn from immuneACCESS, this table holds only the in-frame rearrangements with V and J called that TCRdb kept. Clones are partly lost; checked studies trace under half to an unresolved V gene and leave the rest unexplained. The DNA gave D and trimming, while V, J and clone size come from that table. The sample table lists 440,000 or so clones, approximately 90% of them with a count of one. The ten biggest clones cover less than 2% of the sample.

Sequencing was performed on peripheral blood, taken in a trial of Ad26.COV2.S vaccine versus placebo. The chain joins TRBV4-3 to TRBJ1-2, with a weak D call of TRBD1 (6 bases match). The clonotype comes from a person between 18 and 59 years old who received the Ad26.COV2.S COVID-19 vaccine or a placebo. This receptor carries the CDR3 CASSQVNDRTYGYTF. Read as DNA, the sequence is TGCGCCAGCAGCCAAGTTAATGACAGGACTTATGGCTACACCTTC.